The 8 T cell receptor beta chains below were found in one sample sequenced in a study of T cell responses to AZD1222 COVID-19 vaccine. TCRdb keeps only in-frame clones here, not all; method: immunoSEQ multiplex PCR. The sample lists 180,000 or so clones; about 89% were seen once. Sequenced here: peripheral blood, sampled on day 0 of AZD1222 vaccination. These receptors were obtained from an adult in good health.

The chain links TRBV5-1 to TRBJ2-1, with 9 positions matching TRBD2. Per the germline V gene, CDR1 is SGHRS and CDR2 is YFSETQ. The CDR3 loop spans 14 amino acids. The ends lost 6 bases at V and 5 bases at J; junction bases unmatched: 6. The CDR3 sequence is CASMVASGNNEQFF. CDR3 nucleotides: TGCGCCAGCATGGTGGCTAGCGGGAACAATGAGCAGTTCTTC.

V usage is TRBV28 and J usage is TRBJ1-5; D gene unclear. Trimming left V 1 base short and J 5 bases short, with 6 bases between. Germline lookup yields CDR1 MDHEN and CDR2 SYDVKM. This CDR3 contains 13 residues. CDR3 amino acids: CASSLYGDQPQHF. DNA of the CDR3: TGTGCCAGCAGTTTATACGGGGATCAGCCCCAGCATTTT.

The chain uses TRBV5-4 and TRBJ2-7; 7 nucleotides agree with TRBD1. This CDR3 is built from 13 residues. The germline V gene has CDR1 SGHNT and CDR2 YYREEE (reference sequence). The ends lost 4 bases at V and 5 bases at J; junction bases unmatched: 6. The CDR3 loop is CASSPDRRNEQYF. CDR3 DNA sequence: TGTGCCAGCAGCCCGGACAGGCGAAACGAGCAGTACTTC.

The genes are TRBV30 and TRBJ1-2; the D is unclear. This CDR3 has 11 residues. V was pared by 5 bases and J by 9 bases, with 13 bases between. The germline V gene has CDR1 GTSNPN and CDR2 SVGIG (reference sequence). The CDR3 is CAWGLSMSYTF. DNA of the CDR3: TGTGCCTGGGGACTATCGATGAGCTACACCTTC. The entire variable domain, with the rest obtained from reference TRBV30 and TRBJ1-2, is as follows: SQTIHQWPATLVQPVGSPLSLECTVEGTSNPNLYWYRQAAGRGLQLLFYSVGIGQISSEVPQNLSASRPQDRQFILSSKKLLLSDSGFYLCAWGLSMSYTFGSGTRLTVV.

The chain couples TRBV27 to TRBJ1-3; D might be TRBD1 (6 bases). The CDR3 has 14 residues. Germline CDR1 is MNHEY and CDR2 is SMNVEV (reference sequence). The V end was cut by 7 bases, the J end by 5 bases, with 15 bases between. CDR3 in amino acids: CASIWGRLRNTIYF. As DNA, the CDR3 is TGTGCCAGCATCTGGGGGCGGCTGAGAAACACCATATATTTT.

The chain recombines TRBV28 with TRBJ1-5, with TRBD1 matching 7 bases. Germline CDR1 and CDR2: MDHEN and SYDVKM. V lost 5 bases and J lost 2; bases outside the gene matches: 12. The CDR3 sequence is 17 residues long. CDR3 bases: TGTGCCAGCAGTACCCCATCAGGGGGAATCGGCAATCAGCCCCAGCATTTT. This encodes CASSTPSGGIGNQPQHF.

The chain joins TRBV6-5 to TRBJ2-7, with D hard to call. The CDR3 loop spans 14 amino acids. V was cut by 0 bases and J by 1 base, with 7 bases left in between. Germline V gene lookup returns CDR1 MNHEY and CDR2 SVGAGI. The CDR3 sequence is CASSYSMGSYEQYF. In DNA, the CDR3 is TGTGCCAGCAGTTACTCCATGGGGTCCTACGAGCAGTACTTC.

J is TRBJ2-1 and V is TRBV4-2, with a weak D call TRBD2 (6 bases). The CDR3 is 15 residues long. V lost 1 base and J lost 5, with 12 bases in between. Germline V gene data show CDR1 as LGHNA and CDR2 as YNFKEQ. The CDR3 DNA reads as TGTGCCAGCAGCCAAGGGAGGGGACCGAACAATGAGCAGTTCTTC. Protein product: CASSQGRGPNNEQFF.